The 26 T cell receptor beta chains in this list originate from one sample, sequenced in a study of T-cell reconstitution after alpha-beta-depleted transplantation in children. TCRbeta library construction was performed incorporating unique molecular identifiers. TCRdb re-derived calls from the PCR reads in MiXCR, one entry per CDR3 protein. The table has 550,000 to 600,000 distinct CDR3 sequences, roughly 23% seen once; the top ten hold 13% to 15%. The material was PBMCs, mostly from graft donor cells, obtained 360 days after TCRalphabeta/CD19-depleted stem cell transplant. These receptor sequences come from a boy in the first two years of life who had a stem cell transplant for acute myeloid leukemia, so the T cells may come from the graft donor.

A few counts support this clonotype. J is TRBJ2-2 and V is TRBV4-3, with a weak D call TRBD2 (7 bases). The germline V gene encodes CDR1 LGHNA and CDR2 YSLEER. This CDR3 has 15 amino acids. V lost 5 bases and J 5 bases, leaving 15 bases between the germline ends. The CDR3 DNA follows: TGCGCCAGCAGCTACGGGGGGCCGGGAACCGGGGAGCTGTTTTTT. It is translated as CASSYGGPGTGELFF.

This clonotype was observed at least ten times. The chain recombines TRBV7-9 with TRBJ2-7; D perhaps matches TRBD1 (6 bases). Looked up from germline, CDR1 is SEHNR and CDR2 is FQNEAQ (reference sequence). CDR3 length: 14 amino acids. The V end was cut by 5 bases, the J end by 5 bases, with 16 bases between. The CDR3, as DNA: TGTGCCAGCAGCGTCAACAGGGAGTCCCACGAGCAGTACTTC. Amino acid sequence: CASSVNRESHEQYF.

This clonotype was seen ten or more times. This chain uses TRBV28 with TRBJ1-6; TRBD1 is a possible D gene (5 bases). V lost 6 bases, J lost 9 bases, and 15 bases lay in between. The CDR3 loop spans 14 amino acids. Germline V gives CDR1 MDHEN, CDR2 SYDVKM. CDR3 in DNA: TGTGCCAGCAGCCCCGCGGTGGGGGGTTCACCCCTCCACTTT. Its translation: CASSPAVGGSPLHF.

The J gene is TRBJ1-4, the V gene TRBV7-9, with D unclear. V lost 3 bases to trimming and J lost 7 bases, with 15 bases between them. The germline V gene has CDR1 SEHNR and CDR2 FQNEAQ (reference sequence). The CDR3 spans 15 residues. CDR3 coding DNA: TGTGCCAGCAGCTTCTCAAAAGGACGTAGTGAAAAACTGTTTTTT. Translated, it gives CASSFSKGRSEKLFF.

This chain connects TRBV7-6 to TRBJ2-1; D perhaps matches TRBD2 (7 bases). The germline CDR1 and CDR2 sequences are SGHVS and FNYEAQ. V was cut by 5 bases and J by 2 bases, with 13 bases left in between. The CDR3 consists of 15 residues. CDR3 in amino acids: CASSATGRAYNEQFF. The CDR3 DNA sequence: TGTGCCAGCAGCGCCACAGGGAGGGCCTACAATGAGCAGTTCTTC.

The CDR3, as DNA: TGTGCCAGCAGCCCTGGCCGGTTATCGGGCACTGAAGCTTTCTTT. This sequence encodes CASSPGRLSGTEAFF. This chain uses TRBV7-9 with TRBJ1-1; D is undetermined. The CDR3 is 15 residues long. Deletions cut 5 bases from V and 4 bases from J, with 17 bases between. Germline V CDR1 and CDR2: SEHNR, FQNEAQ (reference sequence).

This clonotype occurred a few times. V usage is TRBV20-1 and J usage is TRBJ2-1; 8 positions match TRBD2. The V gene end was trimmed by 1 base and the J gene end by 2 bases; junction bases not matched to a gene: 4. Looked up from germline, CDR1 is DFQATT and CDR2 is SNEGSKA (reference sequence). The CDR3 is 15 amino acids. CDR3 in DNA: TGCAGTGCTAGAGGAGGAGCGGGGGCCTACAATGAGCAGTTCTTC. Amino acid sequence: CSARGGAGAYNEQFF.

The chain couples TRBV21-1 to TRBJ2-7. TRBV21-1 is a recognized pseudogene. The CDR3 is 12 amino acids. CDR3 nucleotides: TGTGCCAGCAGCAATAGGTTCCACGAGCAGTACGTC. Its protein product is CASSNRFHEQYV.

The chain is built from TRBV5-1 and TRBJ2-4, with D tentatively TRBD1 (5 bases). Germline CDR1 is SGHRS and CDR2 is YFSETQ. The length of the CDR3 is 16 residues. V lost 4 bases to trimming and J lost 0 bases, with 14 bases between them. CDR3 loop: CASSLGRTLAKNIQYF. In nucleotides, the CDR3 is TGCGCCAGCAGCCTCGGACGGACACTAGCCAAAAACATTCAGTACTTC.

The CDR3 spells CSASPGQDSPLHF. The CDR3 DNA sequence: TGCAGTGCTTCTCCGGGACAGGATTCACCCCTCCACTTT. This chain joins TRBV20-1 and TRBJ1-6; 8 positions match TRBD1. The length of the CDR3 is 13 residues. The germline CDR1 and CDR2 sequences are DFQATT and SNEGSKA (reference sequence). J was trimmed by 8 bases and V by 5 bases; bases with no gene match: 5.

The chain carries TRBV18 and TRBJ2-7; TRBD2 matches 7 bases. Losses at the gene ends were 10 bases for V and 2 bases for J; bases not matched to a gene: 8. This CDR3 has 13 residues. Germline V gene data show CDR1 as KGHSH and CDR2 as LQKENI. In DNA, the CDR3 is TGTGCCACCCGGGAGGCAGGTACCTACGAGCAGTACTTC. Translation: CATREAGTYEQYF.

This clonotype was seen at least ten times. The chain couples TRBV7-2 to TRBJ1-5; 7 bases line up with TRBD1. CDR1 and CDR2 from the germline V gene are SGHTA and FQGNSA. The CDR3 spans 15 residues. V was pared by 1 base and J by 1 base, with 1 base of the junction left unmatched. The DNA of the CDR3 is TGTGCCAGCAGCTTAGTACAGGGGAGCAATCAGCCCCAGCATTTT. Translated, it gives CASSLVQGSNQPQHF.

The sample holds many counts of this clonotype. The chain links TRBV19 to TRBJ2-5; possibly TRBD1 for D (6 bases). The germline CDR1 and CDR2 sequences are LNHDA and SQIVND (reference sequence). The germline V and J ends were trimmed by 4 bases and 5 bases, with 14 bases remaining between them. The CDR3 covers 14 residues. CDR3 coding DNA: TGTGCCAGTAGTAAGAACAGGGACGGGGAGACCCAGTACTTC. It yields the protein CASSKNRDGETQYF.

This clonotype was seen a few times. This sequence joins TRBV28 and TRBJ2-5; no clear D. Germline CDR1 and CDR2: MDHEN and SYDVKM. This CDR3 spans 14 amino acids. V shed 3 bases and J shed 5 bases, with 13 bases lying between them. The CDR3 is CASSFPGLPETQYF. Here the CDR3 DNA reads TGTGCCAGCAGTTTCCCGGGCCTCCCCGAGACCCAGTACTTC.

The V call is TRBV7-8, the J call TRBJ1-2; 9 bases map to TRBD1. Per germline, CDR1 SGHVS and CDR2 FQNEAQ. This CDR3 has 14 residues. Losses at the gene ends were 5 bases for V and 6 bases for J; bases not matched to a gene: 7. The CDR3 here is CASSQRQGVNGYTF. DNA of the CDR3: TGTGCCAGCAGCCAAAGACAGGGGGTTAATGGCTACACCTTC.

This clonotype was observed at least ten times. The chain is built from TRBV12-3 or TRBV12-4 and TRBJ1-1; D is perhaps TRBD1 (5 bases). The length of the CDR3 is 11 residues. Deletions cut 5 bases from V and 12 bases from J, with 13 bases between. The CDR3 protein is CASSLTVTSFF. The CDR3 DNA reads as TGTGCCAGCAGTCTGACAGTGACCTCTTTCTTT.

This sequence joins TRBV12-3 or TRBV12-4 and TRBJ2-4; possibly TRBD1 for D (5 bases). The CDR3 length is 15 residues. V was pared by 6 bases and J by 0 bases, with 12 bases between. The CDR3 nucleotides are TGTGCCAGCAGCGCCCCAGGGCTAGCCAAAAACATTCAGTACTTC. Its protein product is CASSAPGLAKNIQYF.

This clonotype showed up just a few times. This sequence joins TRBV6-1 and TRBJ2-7, with 9 bases fitting TRBD2. V trimming: 6 bases; J trimming: 0 bases; junction bases outside the gene matches: 6. Germline V lookup: CDR1 MNHNS, CDR2 SASEGT. The CDR3 extends over 15 amino acids. This CDR3 reads CASSPAGGLSYEQYV. CDR3 coding DNA: TGTGCCAGCAGCCCCGCGGGGGGGCTCTCCTACGAGCAGTACGTC.

This clonotype was detected only a few times. The rearrangement uses TRBV29-1 and TRBJ2-5; a possible D gene is TRBD2 (6 bases). The CDR3 is 14 amino acids. The V end was cut by 0 bases, the J end by 5 bases, with 13 bases between. The germline CDR1 and CDR2 sequences are SQVTM and ANQGSEA. Written as DNA, the CDR3 is TGCAGCGTTGAAGAGGGGGGACGGCCCGAGACCCAGTACTTC. It is translated as CSVEEGGRPETQYF.

This clonotype was observed at least ten times. This chain joins TRBV29-1 and TRBJ1-4; 9 nucleotides align to TRBD1. The CDR3 extends over 14 amino acids. CDR1 is SQVTM, CDR2 ANQGSEA, per germline. J was trimmed by 7 bases and V by 5 bases; bases with no gene match: 8. CDR3 protein: CSVSYRGQREKLFF. In DNA, the CDR3 is TGCAGCGTTTCCTACAGGGGGCAGCGTGAAAAACTGTTTTTT.

The rearrangement uses TRBV20-1 and TRBJ2-7; 12 bases agree with TRBD2. The germline V gene has CDR1 DFQATT and CDR2 SNEGSKA (reference sequence). The CDR3 is 14 residues long. The trim removed 6 bases at V and 3 bases at J, leaving 6 bases unmatched. The DNA for the CDR3 is TGCAGTGCCCCGGGACTAGCGGGCTACTACGAGCAGTACTTC. This translates into CSAPGLAGYYEQYF.

This clonotype was seen only a few times. The V and J genes are TRBV6-5 and TRBJ2-1; 13 bases align to TRBD2. Germline V gives CDR1 MNHEY, CDR2 SVGAGI. This CDR3 is 17 amino acids long. V was clipped by 8 bases and J by 7 bases; unmatched bases: 14. The CDR3 bases are TGTGCCAGCCGCAGACGACCGGGACTAGCGGGGCCTAATGAGCAGTTCTTC. Residues: CASRRRPGLAGPNEQFF.

This clonotype was detected many times. The chain uses TRBV6-5 and TRBJ2-4; a weak D match, TRBD2 (6 bases). CDR1 is MNHEY and CDR2 is SVGAGI in the germline V gene. The CDR3 loop spans 14 amino acids. The V end was cut by 7 bases, the J end by 0 bases, with 10 bases between. CDR3 DNA sequence: TGTGCCAGCAAGGAGGGACCAGCCAAAAACATTCAGTACTTC. Protein product: CASKEGPAKNIQYF.

This clonotype showed up many times. The chain has TRBV20-1 and TRBJ2-7; 8 bases agree with TRBD2. CDR1 is DFQATT and CDR2 is SNEGSKA in the germline V gene (reference sequence). V lost 3 bases, J lost 4 bases, and 5 bases stayed unmatched. The CDR3 extends over 13 amino acids. CDR3 coding DNA: TGCAGTGCTAGCGGGGGGGCCTTGTACGAGCAGTACGTC. Translation: CSASGGALYEQYV.

With regard to this clonotype: One end of the junction varies from germline; a read error may be responsible. The rearrangement links TRBV6-5 to TRBJ2-1; weak D call: TRBD2 (6 bases). The CDR3 is made up of 11 amino acids. Germline-derived CDR1 and CDR2 are MNHEY and SVGAGI. Here the CDR3 reads CASSYGLKVVF. As DNA, the CDR3 is TGTGCCAGCAGTTATGGACTAAAGGTGGTCTTC.

The chain joins TRBV7-9 to TRBJ2-7; maybe TRBD1 (6 bases). The CDR3 loop spans 13 amino acids. Looked up from germline, CDR1 is SEHNR and CDR2 is FQNEAQ (reference sequence). Deletions cut 5 bases from V and 6 bases from J, with 14 bases between. CDR3 sequence reads: CASSTITGTEQYF. The CDR3 region has the DNA TGTGCCAGCAGCACAATTACAGGGACCGAGCAGTACTTC.